One sample yielded the 25 T cell receptor beta chains listed below, sequenced in a study of T cell repertoires in cytomegalovirus infection (dated by TCRdb to the late 2010s). These TCRs' antigens remain unknown. Instrument used: Illumina HiSeq 1500. The public reads were reanalyzed by TCRdb: fastp trimming at Q25, MiXCR alignment, in-frame beta chains only. Each CDR3 protein gets just one entry, which takes the most common genes and DNA from the rows behind it. The table for this sample lists roughly 310,000 distinct CDR3 sequences; 25% to 30% of them were counted only once. The ten top clones hold 20% of the sample. The treatment or condition label here, explained by the study, means: in vitro stimulation with specific CMV peptide epitopes to enrich CMV-specific T cells. Material: cultured PBMCs, obtained from culture after CMV antigen stimulation. These TCRs come from a human donor in good health (CMV status not recorded). Some clones in this sample may be carry-over from other donors' samples.

A remark on this clonotype: A clone one base away is much larger, so this may be a read error. The genes are TRBV7-3 and TRBJ2-1; D perhaps matches TRBD2 (5 bases). CDR3 length: 13 residues. Looked up from germline, CDR1 is SGHTA and CDR2 is FQGTGA. Trimming cost V 5 bases and J 5 bases, with 10 bases left between them. The CDR3 nucleotides are TGTGCCAGCAGCCCCCCCGGGGACAATGAGCAGTTCTTC. Its protein is CASSPPGDNEQFF.

There are a few counts of this clonotype. V usage is TRBV7-8 and J usage is TRBJ2-2; 8 nucleotides line up with TRBD2. This CDR3 has 16 amino acids. After removal of 5 bases from V and 4 bases from J, the junction contained 9 bases not matched to a gene. CDR1 is SGHVS, CDR2 FQNEAQ, per germline. The DNA for the CDR3 is TGTGCCAGCAGCCCCCGGGCTAGCGGGTCCACCGGGGAGCTGTTTTTT. It specifies CASSPRASGSTGELFF. The whole variable domain, remainder taken from reference TRBV7-8 and TRBJ2-2, is GAGVSQSPRYKVAKRGQDVALRCDPISGHVSLFWYQQALGQGPEFLTYFQNEAQLDKSGLPSDRFFAERPEGSVSTLKIQRTQQEDSAVYLCASSPRASGSTGELFFGEGSRLTVL.

The sample holds a few counts of this clonotype. J is TRBJ1-2 and V is TRBV28, with TRBD1 matching 7 bases. Looked up from germline, CDR1 is MDHEN and CDR2 is SYDVKM. This CDR3 is 13 amino acids long. The J segment lost 7 bases and the V segment lost 6 bases, leaving 8 bases of the junction unmatched. The CDR3 protein is CASRPDRDSGYTF. The CDR3 DNA reads TGTGCCAGCAGACCCGACAGGGATAGTGGCTACACCTTC.

This clonotype was counted ten times or more. The V gene is TRBV7-2, the J gene TRBJ1-2, with TRBD1 matching 7 bases. The CDR3 runs 14 residues. Germline CDR1 reads SGHTA; CDR2 reads FQGNSA. Germline trimming cut 6 bases from V and 4 bases from J; bases unmatched to any gene: 8. Here the CDR3 DNA reads TGTGCCAGCAGTAAAAATCCAGGGGGCTATGGCTACACCTTC. Protein product: CASSKNPGGYGYTF.

This clonotype has at least ten counts. The chain recombines TRBV7-2 with TRBJ2-7, with 9 bases lining up with TRBD1. Germline CDR1 reads SGHTA; CDR2 reads FQGNSA. CDR3 size: 15 residues. The junction had 8 bases not matched to a gene; V was cut back by 5 bases and J by 3 bases. As DNA, the CDR3 is TGTGCCAGCAGCGTACCGGGACAGGGTAACTACGAGCAGTACTTC. Residues: CASSVPGQGNYEQYF.

Turning to this clonotype: At one boundary the junction diverges from the germline segment, which might be a read error. This chain connects TRBV7-6 to TRBJ1-6, with D hard to call. Germline V lookup: CDR1 SGHVS, CDR2 FNYEAQ. The CDR3 is 13 amino acids. As DNA, the CDR3 is TGTGCCAGCAGCTTCGGAGTTAATACACCCCTCCACTTT. Protein sequence: CASSFGVNTPLHF.

In its sample, this clonotype was seen a few times. V is TRBV7-2 and J is TRBJ1-2; 9 bases are a match to TRBD1. Trimming at V came to 6 bases and at J to 7 bases, leaving 6 bases not matched to a gene. Germline V CDR1 and CDR2: SGHTA, FQGNSA. This CDR3 has 13 residues. CDR3 sequence (DNA): TGTGCCAGCAGTCGGGACAGGGCTGGTGGCTACACCTTC. It translates to CASSRDRAGGYTF.

The chain links TRBV7-9 to TRBJ2-2; the match to TRBD2 covers 9 bases. The CDR3 sequence is 15 residues long. The V gene end was trimmed by 6 bases and the J gene end by 0 bases; junction bases not matched to a gene: 2. The germline V gene encodes CDR1 SEHNR and CDR2 FQNEAQ (reference sequence). CDR3 coding DNA: TGTGCCAGCAGACCTAGCGGGGCGAACACCGGGGAGCTGTTTTTT. Translated: CASRPSGANTGELFF.

At least ten counts were recorded for this clonotype. The CDR3 DNA reads TGTGCCAGCAGCTTAGAGGCGGGGGCCGAAGCTTTCTTT. This encodes CASSLEAGAEAFF. The chain employs TRBV11-2 and TRBJ1-1, with D possibly being TRBD1 (6 bases). The CDR3 extends over 13 amino acids. V dropped 0 bases and J dropped 8 bases, with 10 bases sitting between them. The V gene's germline CDR1 is SGHAT and CDR2 FQNNGV.

This clonotype was seen repeatedly, ten times or more. The chain is built from TRBV2 and TRBJ1-6; TRBD1 matches 7 bases. Germline CDR1 is SNHLY and CDR2 is FYNNEI. After removal of 6 bases from V and 7 bases from J, the junction contained 9 bases not matched to a gene. The CDR3 is made up of 15 amino acids. The CDR3 region is CASRATTGKNSPLHF. As DNA, the CDR3 is TGTGCCAGCAGAGCCACGACAGGGAAAAATTCACCCCTCCACTTT.

V is TRBV7-3 and J is TRBJ1-6; 9 nucleotides line up with TRBD1. The CDR3 length is 16 residues. After removal of 1 base from V and 6 bases from J, the junction contained 4 bases not matched to a gene. Per germline, CDR1 SGHTA and CDR2 FQGTGA. In nucleotides, the CDR3 is TGTGCCAGCAGCTTAATGCGGGGACAGGGTAATTCACCCCTCCACTTT. Encoded protein: CASSLMRGQGNSPLHF.

This clonotype came up a few times. V gene TRBV19 combines with J gene TRBJ2-3; D is undetermined. V lost 3 bases and J 3 bases, leaving 19 bases between the germline ends. The CDR3 covers 17 residues. Germline CDR1 LNHDA, CDR2 SQIVND (reference sequence). The CDR3 DNA is TGTGCCAGTAGTATGGCCCTTCCGGGTTTCAGAACAGATACGCAGTATTTT. Translating it yields CASSMALPGFRTDTQYF.

This clonotype was seen just once. V is TRBV20-1 and J is TRBJ2-7, with 12 bases lining up with TRBD2. V was clipped by 3 bases and J by 2 bases; unmatched bases: 8. The CDR3 covers 16 residues. Looked up from germline, CDR1 is DFQATT and CDR2 is SNEGSKA (reference sequence). The CDR3 region is CSASGRLAGVAYEQYF. CDR3 sequence (DNA): TGCAGTGCTAGTGGTAGACTAGCGGGAGTGGCCTACGAGCAGTACTTC.

This chain links TRBV7-3 with TRBJ2-3; the D is unclear. V shed 5 bases and J shed 2 bases, with 11 bases lying between them. Germline CDR1 reads SGHTA; CDR2 reads FQGTGA. This CDR3 comprises 14 residues. CDR3 amino acids: CASSPDGHTDTQYF. CDR3 nucleotide sequence: TGTGCCAGCAGCCCGGACGGCCACACAGATACGCAGTATTTT.

This clonotype was observed a few times. V gene TRBV6-6 combines with J gene TRBJ2-5; D may be TRBD2 (6 bases). The CDR3 loop spans 15 amino acids. The germline V and J ends were trimmed by 5 bases and 7 bases, with 20 bases remaining between them. Per germline, CDR1 MNHNY and CDR2 SVGAGI (reference sequence). The DNA of the CDR3 is TGTGCCAGCAGTGGTATCATAGCGGCCTCGGCGACCCAGTACTTC. Protein: CASSGIIAASATQYF.

The chain carries TRBV7-6 and TRBJ1-4, with D uncertain. The CDR3 covers 16 residues. Trimming stripped 1 base from V and 6 bases from J, with 15 bases between. Per the germline V gene, CDR1 is SGHVS and CDR2 is FNYEAQ. The chain's CDR3 is CASSLGMRRGDEKLFF. The CDR3 region has the DNA TGTGCCAGCAGCTTAGGAATGCGCCGGGGTGATGAAAAACTGTTTTTT.

The CDR3 sequence is CSAGSTSSLREQYF. CDR3 nucleotide sequence: TGCAGTGCTGGATCGACTAGCAGCTTACGCGAGCAGTACTTC. The gene calls are TRBV20-1 and TRBJ2-7; 7 nucleotides agree with TRBD2. The CDR3 is made up of 14 amino acids. V lost 5 bases and J lost 6; bases outside the gene matches: 13. The germline V gene encodes CDR1 DFQATT and CDR2 SNEGSKA (reference sequence).

The V gene is TRBV28, the J gene TRBJ1-5, with 9 bases lining up with TRBD1. V lost 7 bases, J lost 3 bases, and 10 bases stayed unmatched. Germline V gives CDR1 MDHEN, CDR2 SYDVKM. This CDR3 has 16 amino acids. The CDR3 reads CASTTLDRGFNQPQHF. The CDR3, as DNA: TGTGCCAGCACCACCTTGGACAGGGGATTCAATCAGCCCCAGCATTTT.

J is TRBJ2-7 and V is TRBV7-9; possible D gene TRBD2, 5 bases. V was pared by 4 bases and J by 3 bases, with 25 bases between. The CDR3 contains 18 residues. CDR1 is SEHNR and CDR2 is FQNEAQ in the germline V gene (reference sequence). CDR3 sequence reads: CASSSDVVGEKLVYEQYF. CDR3 DNA sequence: TGTGCCAGCAGCTCGGACGTTGTCGGGGAAAAATTGGTCTACGAGCAGTACTTC. The full variable domain, completed using reference TRBV7-9 and TRBJ2-7, is DTGVSQNPRHKITKRGQNVTFRCDPISEHNRLYWYRQTLGQGPEFLTYFQNEAQLEKSRLLSDRFSAERPKGSFSTLEIQRTEQGDSAMYLCASSSDVVGEKLVYEQYFGPGTRLTVT.

In this sample, this clonotype turned up a few times. The chain links TRBV2 to TRBJ1-2; D is undetermined. Per germline, CDR1 SNHLY and CDR2 FYNNEI. The ends were cut back, 7 bases at V and 12 bases at J, with 18 bases in the middle. The CDR3 covers 12 residues. The CDR3 DNA reads as TGTGCCAGCAAAGTGAGGCTGCCCGTCCACACCTTC. Its translation: CASKVRLPVHTF.

The chain uses TRBV7-2 and TRBJ2-7, with TRBD2 matching 8 bases. Trimming took 5 bases from V and 2 from J; bases not matched to a gene: 8. Per the germline V gene, CDR1 is SGHTA and CDR2 is FQGNSA. This CDR3 is built from 15 residues. The CDR3 DNA follows: TGTGCCAGCAGCCAACCGACGGGAGGGCCCTACGAGCAGTACTTC. This gives the protein CASSQPTGGPYEQYF. Looking up the rest from reference TRBV7-2 and TRBJ2-7 gives the full variable domain: GAGVSQSPSNKVTEKGKDVELRCDPISGHTALYWYRQSLGQGLEFLIYFQGNSAPDKSGLPSDRFSAERTGGSVSTLTIQRTQQEDSAVYLCASSQPTGGPYEQYFGPGTRLTVT.

This clonotype occurred many times. The CDR3, as DNA: TGTGCCAGCAGCCCCGGGACCGCCGCCTACGAGCAGTACTTC. Protein sequence: CASSPGTAAYEQYF. V usage is TRBV7-2 and J usage is TRBJ2-7; D might be TRBD1 or TRBD2, each matching 5 bases. The V end lost 5 bases, the J end lost 2 bases, and 13 bases lay between the germline ends. Germline CDR1 and CDR2: SGHTA and FQGNSA. This CDR3 is built from 14 residues.

The gene calls are TRBV9 and TRBJ2-2, with 10 bases that match TRBD1. CDR1 is SGDLS and CDR2 is YYNGEE in the germline V gene. V was clipped by 0 bases and J by 9 bases; unmatched bases: 8. CDR3 length: 16 amino acids. The CDR3 DNA is TGTGCCAGCAGCGTAGACGGGACAGGGGTCTCTAGGGAGCTGTTTTTT. This encodes CASSVDGTGVSRELFF.

V is TRBV5-5 and J is TRBJ1-4, with D maybe TRBD1 (6 bases). The CDR3 totals 16 residues. The V gene's germline CDR1 is SGHKS and CDR2 YYEKEE (reference sequence). Trimming took off 2 bases at V and 8 bases at J, with 19 bases between the two ends. This chain's CDR3 is CASSFEVGGAGEKLFF. DNA for the CDR3: TGTGCCAGCAGCTTCGAGGTTGGGGGGGCAGGAGAAAAACTGTTTTTT.

CDR3 protein: CASSPSGMGEQFF. The CDR3 nucleotides read TGTGCCAGCAGCCCTAGCGGGATGGGTGAGCAGTTCTTC. V and J are TRBV3-1 and TRBJ2-1; 9 positions agree with TRBD2. V was clipped by 4 bases and J by 9 bases; unmatched bases: 4. CDR1 is LGHDT, CDR2 YNNKEL, per germline (reference sequence). The CDR3 consists of 13 residues.